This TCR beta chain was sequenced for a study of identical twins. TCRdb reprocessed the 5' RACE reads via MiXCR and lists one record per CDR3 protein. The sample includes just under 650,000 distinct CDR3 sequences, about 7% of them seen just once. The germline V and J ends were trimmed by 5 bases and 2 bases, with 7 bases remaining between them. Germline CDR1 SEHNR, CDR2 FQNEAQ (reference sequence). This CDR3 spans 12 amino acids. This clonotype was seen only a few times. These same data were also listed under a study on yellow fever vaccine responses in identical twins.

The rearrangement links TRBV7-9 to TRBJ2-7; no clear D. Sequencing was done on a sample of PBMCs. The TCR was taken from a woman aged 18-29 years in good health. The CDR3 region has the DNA TGTGCCAGCAGCCCCTCGGCCTACGAGCAGTACGTC. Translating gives CASSPSAYEQYV.